The 20 T cell receptor beta chains presented below share a single source sample, sequenced in a study of CD8 T cells in ankylosing spondylitis. TCRdb re-called the 5' RACE reads through MiXCR, storing one row per CDR3 protein. The sample lists around 330,000 distinct CDR3 sequences, approximately 10% occurring once. The source material was blood, either unsorted or a sorted T cell fraction (not recorded which). The receptors here all came from a female donor with ankylosing spondylitis or in good health (not recorded which).

Many counts were recorded for this clonotype. CDR3 sequence (DNA): TGCAGTGCTAGAGATCATGGACCCAAGAATGAAGAGACCCAGTACTTC. Its translation is CSARDHGPKNEETQYF. J is TRBJ2-5 and V is TRBV20-1, with D unclear. V dropped 0 bases and J dropped 3 bases, with 17 bases sitting between them. The CDR3 loop spans 16 amino acids. Germline assignment: CDR1 DFQATT and CDR2 SNEGSKA (reference sequence).

The V call is TRBV20-1, the J call TRBJ1-1; D is possibly TRBD1 (5 bases). Germline V CDR1 and CDR2: DFQATT, SNEGSKA (reference sequence). Trimming left V 5 bases short and J 5 bases short, with 12 bases between. This CDR3 contains 12 residues. CDR3 residues: CSAPRQITEAFF. Here the CDR3 DNA reads TGCAGTGCTCCCCGACAGATAACTGAAGCTTTCTTT.

J is TRBJ2-1 and V is TRBV20-1; 8 bases are a match to TRBD1. Germline V lookup: CDR1 DFQATT, CDR2 SNEGSKA (reference sequence). This CDR3 region has 13 residues. V lost 7 bases to trimming and J lost 2 bases; unmatched junction nucleotides: 4. In nucleotides, the CDR3 is TGCAGTGGCGCGACAGGGGCCTACAATGAGCAGTTCTTC. Translating gives CSGATGAYNEQFF.

This clonotype was seen only a few times. This CDR3 reads CASSLTGTSGRGYEQFF. CDR3 nucleotide sequence: TGCGCCAGCAGCTTGACCGGGACTAGCGGGAGGGGCTATGAGCAGTTCTTC. J is TRBJ2-1 and V is TRBV5-1; 16 nucleotides line up with TRBD2. Germline V lookup: CDR1 SGHRS, CDR2 YFSETQ. V gave up 1 base and J gave up 8 bases; unmatched junction bases: 6. This CDR3 spans 17 amino acids.

This clonotype was found many times. The V and J genes are TRBV7-8 and TRBJ2-5; no clear D gene. Trimming removed 2 bases from V and 2 bases from J, with 12 bases in between. The CDR3 has 15 amino acids. Germline V CDR1 and CDR2: SGHVS, FQNEAQ. This CDR3 reads CASSLWSESQETQYF. The DNA of the CDR3 is TGTGCCAGCAGCTTATGGTCCGAAAGTCAAGAGACCCAGTACTTC.

The CDR3: CASSNTSGADTQYF. CDR3 sequence (DNA): TGCGCCAGCAGCAACACTAGCGGGGCAGATACGCAGTATTTT. The rearrangement links TRBV5-1 to TRBJ2-3; 10 positions agree with TRBD2. Per germline, CDR1 SGHRS and CDR2 YFSETQ. V was clipped by 4 bases and J by 4 bases; unmatched bases: 3. CDR3 length: 14 residues.

The table lists this clonotype with many counts. The CDR3, as DNA: TGCGCCAGCAGCCCCAAGTTTGACGAAATCAATGAGCAGTTCTTC. Translated: CASSPKFDEINEQFF. V usage is TRBV5-1 and J usage is TRBJ2-1; D not certain. V shed 4 bases and J shed 6 bases, with 17 bases lying between them. The CDR3 sequence is 15 residues long. Germline V gives CDR1 SGHRS, CDR2 YFSETQ.

The V call is TRBV5-1, the J call TRBJ1-2; D uncertain. The CDR3 is 14 residues long. V dropped 1 base and J dropped 3 bases, with 10 bases sitting between them. Germline loops: CDR1 SGHRS, CDR2 YFSETQ. The DNA for the CDR3 is TGCGCCAGCAGCTTGCTCAGGATTGACTATGGCTACACCTTC. Encoded protein: CASSLLRIDYGYTF. Using reference TRBV5-1 and TRBJ1-2 for the parts outside the CDR3, the full variable domain is KAGVTQTPRYLIKTRGQQVTLSCSPISGHRSVSWYQQTPGQGLQFLFEYFSETQRNKGNFPGRFSGRQFSNSRSEMNVSTLELGDSALYLCASSLLRIDYGYTFGSGTRLTVV.

This clonotype appeared many times. J is TRBJ2-7 and V is TRBV27; 7 bases align to TRBD2. The CDR3 contains 15 residues. Trimming took 5 bases from V and 7 from J; bases not matched to a gene: 14. Germline V gene lookup returns CDR1 MNHEY and CDR2 SMNVEV (reference sequence). The CDR3, as DNA: TGTGCCAGCAGTCCCGGCTACGGCGGGAGTTCAGAGCAGTACTTC. Protein sequence: CASSPGYGGSSEQYF.

This rearrangement joins TRBV19 to TRBJ2-1; 8 bases agree with TRBD1. The ends lost 5 bases at V and 8 bases at J; junction bases unmatched: 5. This CDR3 spans 13 amino acids. Germline lookup yields CDR1 LNHDA and CDR2 SQIVND (reference sequence). CDR3 in amino acids: CASSGGQGHEQFF. The CDR3 DNA reads TGTGCCAGTAGTGGCGGACAGGGCCATGAGCAGTTCTTC.

In regard to this clonotype: This could be a read error, since a much larger clone is one nucleotide away. The rearrangement links TRBV15 to TRBJ2-1; either TRBD1 or TRBD2 may fit D (5 bases each). The CDR3 is 14 residues long. Germline CDR1 is LNHNV and CDR2 is YYDKDF (reference sequence). The CDR3 sequence is CAPSRGESYNEQFF. DNA for the CDR3: TGTGCCCCCAGCCGAGGGGAATCCTACAATGAGCAGTTCTTC.

On this clonotype itself: This could be a read error, since a much larger clone is one nucleotide away. The chain carries TRBV29-1 and TRBJ2-7; no reliable D call. Germline CDR1 reads SQVTM; CDR2 reads ANQGSEA. This CDR3 is 14 amino acids long. The CDR3 bases are TGCAGCGTTGACCGGCCCGATGACTCCTACGAGCAGTCCTTC. Amino acid sequence: CSVDRPDDSYEQSF.

The gene calls are TRBV2 and TRBJ2-7; 7 nucleotides agree with TRBD2. The CDR3 runs 14 residues. CDR1 and CDR2 from the germline V gene are SNHLY and FYNNEI. V lost 6 bases and J lost 4; bases outside the gene matches: 9. In nucleotides, the CDR3 is TGTGCCAGCAGCGAGCGGGGAGTCAGGTACGAGCAGTACTTC. Translated: CASSERGVRYEQYF.

There are many counts of this clonotype. The chain employs TRBV6-1 and TRBJ2-3; no clear D. This CDR3 has 15 amino acids. Trimming removed 6 bases at V and 0 bases at J, with 13 bases between. CDR1 MNHNS and CDR2 SASEGT come from the germline V gene. CDR3 loop: CASSFIVGSTDTQYF. The DNA for the CDR3 is TGTGCCAGCAGCTTTATAGTGGGGAGCACAGATACGCAGTATTTT.

Many counts were recorded for this clonotype. The chain couples TRBV12-3 or TRBV12-4 to TRBJ1-2, with D unclear. Trimming cost V 7 bases and J 6 bases, with 15 bases left between them. This CDR3 region has 13 residues. The DNA of the CDR3 is TGTGCCAGCACCACAGCCCCGGTGAATGGCTACACCTTC. This codes for CASTTAPVNGYTF.

This clonotype showed up many times. The chain is built from TRBV20-1 and TRBJ2-5, with 7 bases identical to TRBD2. The CDR3 is 15 residues long. Germline lookup yields CDR1 DFQATT and CDR2 SNEGSKA (reference sequence). J was trimmed by 2 bases and V by 3 bases; bases with no gene match: 9. The CDR3 spells CSARSLAVVQETQYF. CDR3 bases: TGCAGTGCTAGGTCCCTAGCGGTAGTACAAGAGACCCAGTACTTC.

The table lists this clonotype with many counts. The rearrangement links TRBV20-1 to TRBJ2-7; the D gene is possibly TRBD2 (5 bases). V was cut by 3 bases and J by 6 bases, with 18 bases left in between. The CDR3 has 14 amino acids. Looked up from germline, CDR1 is DFQATT and CDR2 is SNEGSKA (reference sequence). The CDR3 nucleotides read TGCAGTGCTAGCAAACCTGGACTGGACTCCGAGCAGTACTTC. As protein: CSASKPGLDSEQYF.

The sample holds many counts of this clonotype. V usage is TRBV29-1 and J usage is TRBJ1-1; D remains unclear. Trimming took 5 bases from V and 4 from J, leaving 14 bases between them. The CDR3 sequence is 13 residues long. CDR1 SQVTM and CDR2 ANQGSEA come from the germline V gene. CDR3 bases: TGCAGCGTTAAGGGAGGGCTGGGCACTGAAGCTTTCTTT. Translated, it gives CSVKGGLGTEAFF. Combining the CDR3 with reference TRBV29-1 and TRBJ1-1 gives the whole variable domain SAVISQKPSRDICQRGTSLTIQCQVDSQVTMMFWYRQQPGQSLTLIATANQGSEATYESGFVIDKFPISRPNLTFSTLTVSNMSPEDSSIYLCSVKGGLGTEAFFGQGTRLTVV.

This clonotype has at least ten counts. The chain employs TRBV10-3 and TRBJ2-3; perhaps TRBD2 as D (7 bases). This CDR3 has 14 residues. CDR1 ENHRY and CDR2 SYGVKD come from the germline V gene. Trimming shortened V by 4 bases and J by 3 bases, and 11 bases separated the two germline ends. CDR3 protein: CAISAGGLTDTQYF. DNA of the CDR3: TGTGCCATCAGTGCCGGGGGGCTTACAGATACGCAGTATTTT.

The J gene is TRBJ1-6, the V gene TRBV20-1, with a possible D match to TRBD1 (6 bases). Germline values: CDR1 DFQATT, CDR2 SNEGSKA (reference sequence). The CDR3 extends over 16 amino acids. V dropped 6 bases and J dropped 2 bases, with 17 bases sitting between them. CDR3 protein: CSATQDSTPYNSPLHF. The CDR3 region has the DNA TGCAGTGCCACTCAGGACAGTACGCCCTATAATTCACCCCTCCACTTT.